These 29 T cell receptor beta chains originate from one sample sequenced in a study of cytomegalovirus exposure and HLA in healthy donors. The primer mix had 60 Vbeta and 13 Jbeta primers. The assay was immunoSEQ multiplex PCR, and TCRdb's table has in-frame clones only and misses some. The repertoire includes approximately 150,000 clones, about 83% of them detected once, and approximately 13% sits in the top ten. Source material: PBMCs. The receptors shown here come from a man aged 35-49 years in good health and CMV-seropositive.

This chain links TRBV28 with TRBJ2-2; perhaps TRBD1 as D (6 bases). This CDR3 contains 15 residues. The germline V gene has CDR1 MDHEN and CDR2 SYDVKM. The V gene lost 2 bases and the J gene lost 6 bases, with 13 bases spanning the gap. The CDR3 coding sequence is TGTGCCAGCAGTTTACGGACAGAGGCCCCCGGGGAGCTGTTTTTT. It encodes CASSLRTEAPGELFF. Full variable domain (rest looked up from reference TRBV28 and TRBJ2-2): DVKVTQSSRYLVKRTGEKVFLECVQDMDHENMFWYRQDPGLGLRLIYFSYDVKMKEKGDIPEGYSVSREKKERFSLILESASTNQTSMYLCASSLRTEAPGELFFGEGSRLTVL.

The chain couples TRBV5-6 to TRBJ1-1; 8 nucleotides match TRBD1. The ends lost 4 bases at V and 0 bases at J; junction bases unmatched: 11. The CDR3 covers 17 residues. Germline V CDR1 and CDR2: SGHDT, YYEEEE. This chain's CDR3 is CASSQYRGTYLNTEAFF. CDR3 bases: TGTGCCAGCAGCCAGTACAGGGGGACTTATTTGAACACTGAAGCTTTCTTT. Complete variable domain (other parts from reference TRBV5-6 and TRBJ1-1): DAGVTQSPTHLIKTRGQQVTLRCSPKSGHDTVSWYQQALGQGPQFIFQYYEEEERQRGNFPDRFSGHQFPNYSSELNVNALLLGDSALYLCASSQYRGTYLNTEAFFGQGTRLTVV.

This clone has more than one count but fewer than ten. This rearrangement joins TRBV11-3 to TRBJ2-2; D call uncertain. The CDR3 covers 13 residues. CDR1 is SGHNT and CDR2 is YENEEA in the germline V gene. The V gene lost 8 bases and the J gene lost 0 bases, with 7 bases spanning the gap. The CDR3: CASGQTNTGELFF. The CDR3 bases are TGTGCCAGCGGGCAGACGAACACCGGGGAGCTGTTTTTT.

This CDR3 is CASSIGMQGGAFF. Here the CDR3 DNA reads TGTGCCAGTAGTATAGGTATGCAGGGGGGAGCTTTCTTT. The rearrangement links TRBV19 to TRBJ1-1; 7 bases fit TRBD1. Germline-derived CDR1 and CDR2 are LNHDA and SQIVND (reference sequence). V lost 1 base, J lost 10 bases, and 6 bases stayed unmatched. The CDR3 is made up of 13 amino acids. The full variable domain, in which reference TRBV19 and TRBJ1-1 provide the parts outside the CDR3, is DGGITQSPKYLFRKEGQNVTLSCEQNLNHDAMYWYRQDPGQGLRLIYYSQIVNDFQKGDIAEGYSVSREKKESFPLTVTSAQKNPTAFYLCASSIGMQGGAFFGQGTRLTVV.

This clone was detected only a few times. CDR3 protein: CASSPGTASHEQYF. The CDR3 coding sequence is TGTGCCAGCTCACCCGGGACAGCTAGCCACGAGCAGTACTTC. This chain joins TRBV18 and TRBJ2-7, with 7 bases lining up with TRBD1. Losses at the gene ends were 3 bases for V and 5 bases for J; bases not matched to a gene: 7. The germline gives CDR1 KGHSH, CDR2 LQKENI. The CDR3 runs 14 residues.

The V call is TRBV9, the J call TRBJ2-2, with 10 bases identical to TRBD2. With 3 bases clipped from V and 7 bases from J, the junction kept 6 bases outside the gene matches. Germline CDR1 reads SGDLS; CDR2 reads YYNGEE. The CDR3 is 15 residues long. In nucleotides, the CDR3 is TGTGCCAGCAGCGATACTAGCGGGACAATCGGGGAGCTGTTTTTT. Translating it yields CASSDTSGTIGELFF.

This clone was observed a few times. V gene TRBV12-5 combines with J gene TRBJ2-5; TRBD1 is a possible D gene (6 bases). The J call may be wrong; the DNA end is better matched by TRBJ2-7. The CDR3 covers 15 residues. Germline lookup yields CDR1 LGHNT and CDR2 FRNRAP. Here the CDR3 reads CASGLGQAARTEQYF. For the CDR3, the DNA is TGTGCTAGTGGTTTGGGACAGGCCGCGCGGACCGAGCAGTACTTC.

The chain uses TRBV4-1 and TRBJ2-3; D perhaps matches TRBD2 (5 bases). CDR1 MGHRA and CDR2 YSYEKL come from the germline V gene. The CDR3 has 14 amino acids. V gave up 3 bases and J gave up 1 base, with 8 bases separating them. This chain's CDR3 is CASSHGEGTDTQYF. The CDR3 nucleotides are TGCGCCAGCAGCCACGGGGAAGGCACAGATACGCAGTATTTT.

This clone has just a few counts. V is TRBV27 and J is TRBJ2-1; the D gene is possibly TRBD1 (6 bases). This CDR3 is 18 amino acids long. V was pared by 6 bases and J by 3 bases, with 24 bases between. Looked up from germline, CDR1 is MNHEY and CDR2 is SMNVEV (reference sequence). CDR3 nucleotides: TGTGCCAGCAGCTTTAGACTCAGGGGCCTTCGGCTCTACAATGAGCAGTTCTTC. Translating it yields CASSFRLRGLRLYNEQFF.

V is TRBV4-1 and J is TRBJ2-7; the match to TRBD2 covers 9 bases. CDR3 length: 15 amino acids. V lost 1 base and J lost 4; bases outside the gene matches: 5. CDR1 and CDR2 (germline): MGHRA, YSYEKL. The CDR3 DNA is TGCGCCAGCAGCCAAGTGGCGCTAGCGGGGTACGAGCAGTACTTC. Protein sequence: CASSQVALAGYEQYF.

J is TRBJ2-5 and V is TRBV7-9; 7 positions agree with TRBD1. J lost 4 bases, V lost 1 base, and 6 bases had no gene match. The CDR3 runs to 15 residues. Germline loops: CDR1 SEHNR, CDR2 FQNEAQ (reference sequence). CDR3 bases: TGTGCCAGCAGCTTAGTTTGGACAGGAGGAGAGACCCAGTACTTC. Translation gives CASSLVWTGGETQYF.

This chain's CDR3 is CASGPTGNTEAFF. CDR3 DNA sequence: TGTGCTAGTGGGCCCACAGGTAACACTGAAGCTTTCTTT. The chain is built from TRBV12-5 and TRBJ1-1, with a possible D match to TRBD1 (5 bases). The V end lost 6 bases, the J end lost 2 bases, and 10 bases lay between the germline ends. The germline gives CDR1 LGHNT, CDR2 FRNRAP. This CDR3 is 13 amino acids long. Together with reference TRBV12-5 and TRBJ1-1, the CDR3 gives the full variable domain: DARVTQTPRHKVTEMGQEVTMRCQPILGHNTVFWYRQTMMQGLELLAYFRNRAPLDDSGMPKDRFSAEMPDATLATLKIQPSEPRDSAVYFCASGPTGNTEAFFGQGTRLTVV.

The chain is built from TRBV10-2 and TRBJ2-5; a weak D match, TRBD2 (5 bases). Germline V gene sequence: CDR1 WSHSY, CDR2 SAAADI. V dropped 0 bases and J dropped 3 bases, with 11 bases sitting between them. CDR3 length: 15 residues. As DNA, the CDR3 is TGCGCCAGCAGTGAGTCTCTCGCGGGTAAAGAGACCCAGTACTTC. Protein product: CASSESLAGKETQYF.

This CDR3 reads CASRQDRGNTGELFF. The CDR3 DNA reads TGTGCCAGCAGGCAAGACAGGGGTAACACCGGGGAGCTGTTTTTT. J is TRBJ2-2 and V is TRBV6-1; TRBD1 agrees at 8 bases. Trimming removed 6 bases from V and 2 bases from J; junction bases left unmatched: 5. The germline V gene encodes CDR1 MNHNS and CDR2 SASEGT. The CDR3 length is 15 residues.

The CDR3 sequence is CASSRQDNQPQHF. The CDR3 DNA follows: TGCGCCAGCAGCCGTCAGGACAATCAGCCCCAGCATTTT. The chain has TRBV4-3 and TRBJ1-5; no reliable D call. Germline V CDR1 and CDR2: LGHNA, YSLEER. This CDR3 spans 13 amino acids. V lost 4 bases, J lost 3 bases, and 7 bases lay in between.

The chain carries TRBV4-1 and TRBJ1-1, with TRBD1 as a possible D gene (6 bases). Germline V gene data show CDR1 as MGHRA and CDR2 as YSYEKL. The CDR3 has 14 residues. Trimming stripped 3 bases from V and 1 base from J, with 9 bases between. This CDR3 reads CASSHRRGNTEAFF. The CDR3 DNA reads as TGCGCCAGCAGCCACCGCAGGGGGAACACTGAAGCTTTCTTT.

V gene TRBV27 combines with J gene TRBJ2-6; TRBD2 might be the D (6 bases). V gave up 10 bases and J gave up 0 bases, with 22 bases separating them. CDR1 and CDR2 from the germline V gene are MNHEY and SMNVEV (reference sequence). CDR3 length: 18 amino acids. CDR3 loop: CATSRWGVLGSGANVLTF. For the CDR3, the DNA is TGTGCCACCTCCAGGTGGGGGGTTTTAGGCTCTGGGGCCAACGTCCTGACTTTC.

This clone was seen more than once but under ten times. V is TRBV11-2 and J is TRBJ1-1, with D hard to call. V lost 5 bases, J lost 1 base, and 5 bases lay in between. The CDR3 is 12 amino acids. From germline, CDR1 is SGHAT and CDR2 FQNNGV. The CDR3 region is CASSAQNTEAFF. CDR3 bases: TGTGCCAGCAGCGCACAGAACACTGAAGCTTTCTTT.

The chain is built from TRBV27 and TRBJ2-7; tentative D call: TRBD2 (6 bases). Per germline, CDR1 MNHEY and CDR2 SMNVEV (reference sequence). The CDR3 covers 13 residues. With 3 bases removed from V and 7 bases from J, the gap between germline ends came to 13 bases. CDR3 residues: CASSFGGSKEQYF. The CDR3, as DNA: TGTGCCAGCAGTTTTGGGGGGTCTAAGGAGCAGTACTTC.

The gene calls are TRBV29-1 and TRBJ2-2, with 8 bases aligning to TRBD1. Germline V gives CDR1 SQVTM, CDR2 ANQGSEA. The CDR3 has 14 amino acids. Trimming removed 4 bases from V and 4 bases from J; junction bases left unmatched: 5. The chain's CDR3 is CSVGQGASTGELFF. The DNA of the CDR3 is TGCAGCGTTGGCCAGGGGGCGAGCACCGGGGAGCTGTTTTTT.

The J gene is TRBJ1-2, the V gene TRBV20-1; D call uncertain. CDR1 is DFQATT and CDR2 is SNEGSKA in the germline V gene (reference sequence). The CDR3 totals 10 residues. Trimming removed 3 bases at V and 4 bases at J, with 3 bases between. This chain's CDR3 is CSASSYGYTF. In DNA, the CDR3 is TGCAGTGCTAGCAGCTATGGCTACACCTTC.

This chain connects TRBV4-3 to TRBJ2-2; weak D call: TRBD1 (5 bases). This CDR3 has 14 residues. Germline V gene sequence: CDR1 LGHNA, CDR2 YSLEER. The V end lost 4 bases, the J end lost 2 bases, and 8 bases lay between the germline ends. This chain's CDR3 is CASSRQGNTGELFF. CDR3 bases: TGCGCCAGCAGCCGGCAGGGAAACACCGGGGAGCTGTTTTTT.

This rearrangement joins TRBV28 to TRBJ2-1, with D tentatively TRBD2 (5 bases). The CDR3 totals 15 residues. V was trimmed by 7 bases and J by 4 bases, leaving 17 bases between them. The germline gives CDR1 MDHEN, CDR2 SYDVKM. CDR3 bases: TGTGCCAGCACCTCTCGGGGAGCCAGGTACAATGAGCAGTTCTTC. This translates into CASTSRGARYNEQFF.

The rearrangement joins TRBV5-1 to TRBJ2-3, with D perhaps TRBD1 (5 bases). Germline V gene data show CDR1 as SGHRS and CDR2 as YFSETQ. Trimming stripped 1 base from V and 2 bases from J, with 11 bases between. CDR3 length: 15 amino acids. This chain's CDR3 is CASSLRGMDTDTQYF. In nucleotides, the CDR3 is TGCGCCAGCAGCTTGAGGGGCATGGACACAGATACGCAGTATTTT.

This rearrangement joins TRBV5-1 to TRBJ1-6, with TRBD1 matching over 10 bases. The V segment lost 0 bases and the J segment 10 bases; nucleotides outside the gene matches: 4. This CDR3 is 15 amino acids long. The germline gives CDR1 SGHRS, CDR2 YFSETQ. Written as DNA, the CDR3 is TGCGCCAGCAGCTTGGAGACAGGGGGCTTGTCACCCCTCCACTTT. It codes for CASSLETGGLSPLHF.

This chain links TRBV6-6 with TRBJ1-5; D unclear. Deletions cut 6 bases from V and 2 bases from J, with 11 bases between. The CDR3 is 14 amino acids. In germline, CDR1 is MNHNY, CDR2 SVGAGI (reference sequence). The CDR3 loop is CASSDGGRNQPQHF. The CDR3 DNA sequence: TGTGCCAGCAGCGATGGCGGGCGCAATCAGCCCCAGCATTTT.

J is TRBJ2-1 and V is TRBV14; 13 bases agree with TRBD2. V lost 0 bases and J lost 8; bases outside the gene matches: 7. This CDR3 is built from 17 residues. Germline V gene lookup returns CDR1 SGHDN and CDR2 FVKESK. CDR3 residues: CASSQDLLAGGGDEQFF. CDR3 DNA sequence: TGTGCCAGCAGCCAAGATTTACTAGCGGGAGGGGGTGATGAGCAGTTCTTC.

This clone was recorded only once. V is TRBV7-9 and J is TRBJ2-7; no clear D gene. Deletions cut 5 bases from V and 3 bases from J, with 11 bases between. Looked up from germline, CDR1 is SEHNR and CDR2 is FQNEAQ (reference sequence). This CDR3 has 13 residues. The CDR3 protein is CASSLELGYEQYF. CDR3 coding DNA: TGTGCCAGCAGCCTAGAGCTCGGCTACGAGCAGTACTTC.

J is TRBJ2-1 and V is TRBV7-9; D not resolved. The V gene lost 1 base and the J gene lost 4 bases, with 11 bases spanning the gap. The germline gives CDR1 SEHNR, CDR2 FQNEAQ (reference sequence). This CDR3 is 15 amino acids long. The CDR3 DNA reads TGTGCCAGCAGCTTAGGCGGCACCTTATACAATGAGCAGTTCTTC. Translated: CASSLGGTLYNEQFF.